Following are 10 T cell receptor beta chains from one sample sequenced in a study of patients and donors after allogeneic stem cell transplantation. MiXCR, run by TCRdb on the RT-PCR reads, gives a single entry per CDR3 protein. Here the sample spans some 880,000 distinct CDR3 sequences, 15% to 20% being singletons. The sequenced sample was blood, either unsorted or a sorted T cell fraction (not recorded which). The receptor source for this set is a human donor who was either an allogeneic HSCT recipient or a stem cell or donor lymphocyte infusion donor (not recorded which). It is not recorded whose cells these are; they may come from a transplant donor.

The CDR3 here is CASSYGQGRDEQFF. CDR3 bases: TGTGCCAGCAGTTACGGACAGGGAAGGGATGAGCAGTTCTTC. The chain couples TRBV6-5 to TRBJ2-1; the match to TRBD1 covers 8 bases. In germline, CDR1 is MNHEY, CDR2 SVGAGI. The CDR3 is 14 amino acids. The trim removed 2 bases at V and 8 bases at J, leaving 5 bases unmatched.

This clonotype was observed many times. The chain recombines TRBV5-1 with TRBJ1-4; 7 nucleotides match TRBD1. V lost 4 bases, J lost 2 bases, and 5 bases stayed unmatched. CDR1 and CDR2 (germline): SGHRS, YFSETQ. This CDR3 is 15 amino acids long. CDR3 nucleotides: TGCGCCAGCAGCCAGGGGGAGAGGACTAATGAAAAACTGTTTTTT. Translating gives CASSQGERTNEKLFF. Filled out from reference TRBV5-1 and TRBJ1-4, the complete variable domain reads KAGVTQTPRYLIKTRGQQVTLSCSPISGHRSVSWYQQTPGQGLQFLFEYFSETQRNKGNFPGRFSGRQFSNSRSEMNVSTLELGDSALYLCASSQGERTNEKLFFGSGTQLSVL.

The chain links TRBV20-1 to TRBJ1-5; 7 positions match TRBD1. The CDR3 totals 14 residues. The germline V gene encodes CDR1 DFQATT and CDR2 SNEGSKA (reference sequence). With V trimmed by 5 bases and J by 8 bases, 12 bases remained unmatched. The CDR3 DNA is TGCAGTGCTTTCGACAGGGAAAGTGTTGAGCCCCAGCATTTT. Its protein product is CSAFDRESVEPQHF.

This clonotype was observed a handful of times. This chain uses TRBV29-1 with TRBJ1-3; tentative D call: TRBD1 (5 bases). Germline CDR1 reads SQVTM; CDR2 reads ANQGSEA. This CDR3 has 15 amino acids. The V and J ends lost 3 bases and 0 bases respectively, with 12 bases between them. DNA of the CDR3: TGCAGCGTTGAGGGAGACAGTCACTCTGGAAACACCATATATTTT. Encoded protein: CSVEGDSHSGNTIYF. The full variable domain, completed using reference TRBV29-1 and TRBJ1-3, is SAVISQKPSRDICQRGTSLTIQCQVDSQVTMMFWYRQQPGQSLTLIATANQGSEATYESGFVIDKFPISRPNLTFSTLTVSNMSPEDSSIYLCSVEGDSHSGNTIYFGEGSWLTVV.

The chain joins TRBV25-1 to TRBJ1-1, with a possible D match to TRBD1 (6 bases). Per the germline V gene, CDR1 is MGHDK and CDR2 is SYGVNS. V was shortened by 4 bases and J by 4 bases, with 16 bases between the two germline ends. The CDR3 consists of 15 residues. The CDR3 protein is CASSGPTGSRTEAFF. The CDR3 coding sequence is TGTGCCAGCAGTGGGCCTACAGGGAGTCGCACTGAAGCTTTCTTT.

The chain combines TRBV29-1 with TRBJ1-4; TRBD1 matches at 8 bases. Per the germline V gene, CDR1 is SQVTM and CDR2 is ANQGSEA. The CDR3 consists of 16 residues. Trimming at V came to 6 bases and at J to 2 bases, leaving 11 bases not matched to a gene. The CDR3: CSVSKRTGSTNEKLFF. The DNA of the CDR3 is TGCAGCGTCAGTAAAAGGACAGGGAGCACTAATGAAAAACTGTTTTTT.

This clonotype has ten or more counts. This chain links TRBV12-3 or TRBV12-4 with TRBJ1-1; no reliable D call. The V and J ends lost 3 bases and 1 base respectively, with 6 bases between them. The CDR3 totals 13 residues. Written as DNA, the CDR3 is TGTGCCAGCAGTTTCCGACAGAACACTGAAGCTTTCTTT. Its translation: CASSFRQNTEAFF.

The chain has TRBV20-1 and TRBJ2-1; 9 bases match TRBD2. CDR3 length: 15 residues. Trimming took 0 bases from V and 10 from J; bases not matched to a gene: 10. Germline CDR1 is DFQATT and CDR2 is SNEGSKA (reference sequence). In DNA form, the CDR3 reads TGCAGTGCTAGAGATTGGCGGGAGGGCCCAGGGGAGCAGTTCTTC. Translation: CSARDWREGPGEQFF.

The chain links TRBV30 to TRBJ1-1, with D perhaps matching TRBD1 (6 bases). With 3 bases removed from V and 2 bases from J, the gap between germline ends came to 13 bases. Germline CDR1 GTSNPN, CDR2 SVGIG (reference sequence). CDR3 length: 14 amino acids. This CDR3 is CAWREGQLNTEAFF. The CDR3, as DNA: TGTGCCTGGAGGGAAGGACAGTTAAACACTGAAGCTTTCTTT.

The chain couples TRBV20-1 to TRBJ2-1; no clear D gene. The V end was cut by 1 base, the J end by 3 bases, with 4 bases between. The CDR3 consists of 12 residues. Germline CDR1 DFQATT, CDR2 SNEGSKA (reference sequence). The CDR3 spells CSARADYNEQFF. The DNA of the CDR3 is TGCAGTGCTAGAGCGGACTACAATGAGCAGTTCTTC.